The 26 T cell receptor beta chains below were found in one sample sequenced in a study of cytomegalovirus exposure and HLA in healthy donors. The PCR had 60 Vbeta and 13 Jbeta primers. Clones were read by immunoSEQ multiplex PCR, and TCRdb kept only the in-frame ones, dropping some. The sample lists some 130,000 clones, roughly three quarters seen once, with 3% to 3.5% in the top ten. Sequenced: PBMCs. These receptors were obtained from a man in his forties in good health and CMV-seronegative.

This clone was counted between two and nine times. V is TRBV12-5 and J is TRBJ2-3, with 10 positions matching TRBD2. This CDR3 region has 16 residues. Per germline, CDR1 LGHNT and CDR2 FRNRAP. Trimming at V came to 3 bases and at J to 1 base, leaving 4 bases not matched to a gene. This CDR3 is CASGFKAGGGTDTQYF. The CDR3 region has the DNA TGTGCTAGTGGTTTTAAAGCGGGGGGGGGCACAGATACGCAGTATTTT.

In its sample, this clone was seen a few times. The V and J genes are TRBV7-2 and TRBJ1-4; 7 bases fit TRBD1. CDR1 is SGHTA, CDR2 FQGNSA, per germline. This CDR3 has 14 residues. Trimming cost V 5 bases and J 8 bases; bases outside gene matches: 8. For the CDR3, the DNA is TGTGCCAGCAGCCTCCGGACAGGAGGCGAAAAACTGTTTTTT. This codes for CASSLRTGGEKLFF.

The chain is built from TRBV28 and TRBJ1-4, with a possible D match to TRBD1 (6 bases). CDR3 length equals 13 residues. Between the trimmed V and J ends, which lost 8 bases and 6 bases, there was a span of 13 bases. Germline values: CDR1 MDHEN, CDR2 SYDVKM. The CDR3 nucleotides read TGTGCCAGCTGGGGGGGGGCACATGAAAAACTGTTTTTT. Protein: CASWGGAHEKLFF.

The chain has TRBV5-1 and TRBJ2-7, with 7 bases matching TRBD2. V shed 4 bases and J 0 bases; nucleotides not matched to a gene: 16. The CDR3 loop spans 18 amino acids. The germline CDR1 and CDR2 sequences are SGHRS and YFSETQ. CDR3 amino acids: CASSKRDPVGRSSYEQYF. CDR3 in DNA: TGCGCCAGCAGCAAGCGGGACCCGGTGGGGCGGAGCTCCTACGAGCAGTACTTC.

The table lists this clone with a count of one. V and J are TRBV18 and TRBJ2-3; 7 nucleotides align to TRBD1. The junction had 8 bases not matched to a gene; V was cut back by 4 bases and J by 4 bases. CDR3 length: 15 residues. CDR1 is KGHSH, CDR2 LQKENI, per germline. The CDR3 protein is CASSRSTGLPDTQYF. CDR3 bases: TGTGCCAGCTCACGATCGACAGGGTTACCAGATACGCAGTATTTT.

The CDR3 spells CASSVGLPSGTSTDTQYF. Here the CDR3 DNA reads TGTGCCAGCAGCGTAGGGCTCCCTAGCGGGACTAGCACAGATACGCAGTATTTT. The chain uses TRBV9 and TRBJ2-3; TRBD2 matches 9 bases. Looked up from germline, CDR1 is SGDLS and CDR2 is YYNGEE. V was pared by 0 bases and J by 0 bases, with 8 bases of the junction left unmatched. CDR3 length equals 18 residues.

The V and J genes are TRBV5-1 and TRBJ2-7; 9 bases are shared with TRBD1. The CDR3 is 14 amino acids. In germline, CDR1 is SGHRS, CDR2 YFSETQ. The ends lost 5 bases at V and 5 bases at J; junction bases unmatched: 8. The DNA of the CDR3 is TGCGCCAGCAGGCTACAGGGGGCTAGCAACGAGCAGTACTTC. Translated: CASRLQGASNEQYF.

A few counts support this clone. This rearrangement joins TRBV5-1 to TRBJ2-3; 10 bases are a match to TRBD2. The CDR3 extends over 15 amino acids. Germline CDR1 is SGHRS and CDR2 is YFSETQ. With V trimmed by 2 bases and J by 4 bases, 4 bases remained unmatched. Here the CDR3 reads CASSLGLAGADTQYF. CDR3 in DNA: TGCGCCAGCAGCTTAGGGCTAGCGGGAGCAGATACGCAGTATTTT.

This CDR3 is CASRHARDRDQPQHF. The CDR3 DNA follows: TGTGCCAGCAGACATGCCCGGGACAGGGATCAGCCCCAGCATTTT. This chain uses TRBV28 with TRBJ1-5; 9 positions agree with TRBD1. This CDR3 spans 15 amino acids. Germline trimming cut 6 bases from V and 5 bases from J; bases unmatched to any gene: 8. Germline CDR1 MDHEN, CDR2 SYDVKM. The complete variable domain, with remaining parts taken from reference TRBV28 and TRBJ1-5, reads DVKVTQSSRYLVKRTGEKVFLECVQDMDHENMFWYRQDPGLGLRLIYFSYDVKMKEKGDIPEGYSVSREKKERFSLILESASTNQTSMYLCASRHARDRDQPQHFGDGTRLSIL.

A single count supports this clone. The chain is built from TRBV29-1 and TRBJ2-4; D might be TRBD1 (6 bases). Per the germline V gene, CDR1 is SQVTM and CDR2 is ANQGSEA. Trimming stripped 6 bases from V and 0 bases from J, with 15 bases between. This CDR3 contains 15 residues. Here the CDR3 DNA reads TGCAGCGTCGGTGACAGGTTACTAGCCAAAAACATTCAGTACTTC. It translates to CSVGDRLLAKNIQYF.

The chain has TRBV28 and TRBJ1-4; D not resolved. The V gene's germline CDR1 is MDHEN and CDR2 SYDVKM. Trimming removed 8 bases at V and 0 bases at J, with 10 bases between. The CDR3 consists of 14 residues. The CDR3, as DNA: TGTGCCAGCCTCGGTGTTGCAACTAATGAAAAACTGTTTTTT. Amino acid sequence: CASLGVATNEKLFF.

The chain's CDR3 is CASSATAGANVLTF. CDR3 bases: TGTGCCAGCAGCGCAACAGCTGGGGCCAACGTCCTGACTTTC. This chain connects TRBV7-7 to TRBJ2-6, with D unresolved. Germline V gives CDR1 SSHAT, CDR2 FNYEAQ (reference sequence). CDR3 length: 14 residues. V was pared by 5 bases and J by 2 bases, with 7 bases between. The entire variable domain, with the rest obtained from reference TRBV7-7 and TRBJ2-6, is as follows: GAGVSQSPRYKVTKRGQDVTLRCDPISSHATLYWYQQALGQGPEFLTYFNYEAQPDKSGLPSDRFSAERPEGSISTLTIQRTEQRDSAMYRCASSATAGANVLTFGAGSRLTVL.

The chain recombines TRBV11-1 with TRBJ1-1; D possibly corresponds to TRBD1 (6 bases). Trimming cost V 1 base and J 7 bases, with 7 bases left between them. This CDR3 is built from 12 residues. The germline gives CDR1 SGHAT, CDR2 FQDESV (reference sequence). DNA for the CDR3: TGTGCCAGCAGCTTAGAACAGGGTGAAGCTTTCTTT. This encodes CASSLEQGEAFF.

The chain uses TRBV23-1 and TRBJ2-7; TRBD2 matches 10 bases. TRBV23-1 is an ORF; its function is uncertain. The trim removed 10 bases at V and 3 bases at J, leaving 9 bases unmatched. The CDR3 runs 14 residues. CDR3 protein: CAITSGLAVYEQYF. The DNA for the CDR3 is TGCGCCATCACATCCGGACTAGCGGTCTACGAGCAGTACTTC.

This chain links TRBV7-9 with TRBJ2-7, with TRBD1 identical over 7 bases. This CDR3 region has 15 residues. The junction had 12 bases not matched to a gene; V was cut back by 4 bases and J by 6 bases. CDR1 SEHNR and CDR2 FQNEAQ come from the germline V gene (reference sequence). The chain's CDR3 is CASSSMQWTGLEQYF. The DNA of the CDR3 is TGTGCCAGCAGCTCGATGCAGTGGACAGGCCTCGAGCAGTACTTC.

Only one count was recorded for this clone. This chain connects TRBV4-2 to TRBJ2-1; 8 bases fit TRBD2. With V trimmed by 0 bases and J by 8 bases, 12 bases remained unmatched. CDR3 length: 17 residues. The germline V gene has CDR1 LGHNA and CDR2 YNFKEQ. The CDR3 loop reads CASSQDRDGGGIDEQFF. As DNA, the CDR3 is TGTGCCAGCAGCCAAGATCGGGACGGGGGGGGTATAGATGAGCAGTTCTTC.

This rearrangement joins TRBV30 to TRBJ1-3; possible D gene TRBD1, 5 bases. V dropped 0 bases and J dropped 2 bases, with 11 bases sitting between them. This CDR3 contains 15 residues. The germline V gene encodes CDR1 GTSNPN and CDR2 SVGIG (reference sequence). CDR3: CAWSVSQGPGNTIYF. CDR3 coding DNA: TGTGCCTGGAGTGTGTCTCAGGGCCCTGGAAACACCATATATTTT.

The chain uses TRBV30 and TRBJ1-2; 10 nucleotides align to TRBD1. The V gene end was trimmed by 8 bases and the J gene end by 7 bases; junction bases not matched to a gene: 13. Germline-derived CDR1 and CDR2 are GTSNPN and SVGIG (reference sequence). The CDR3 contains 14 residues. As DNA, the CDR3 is TGTGCCACACGTGAGACAGGGGGCATAACTGGCTACACCTTC. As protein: CATRETGGITGYTF.

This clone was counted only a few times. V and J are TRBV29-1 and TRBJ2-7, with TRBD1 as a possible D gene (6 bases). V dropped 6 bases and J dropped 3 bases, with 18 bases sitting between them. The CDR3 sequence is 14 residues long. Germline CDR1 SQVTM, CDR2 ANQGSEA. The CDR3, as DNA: TGCAGCGTAGCAGAGAGGGGGAGTAACTACGAGCAGTACTTC. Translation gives CSVAERGSNYEQYF.

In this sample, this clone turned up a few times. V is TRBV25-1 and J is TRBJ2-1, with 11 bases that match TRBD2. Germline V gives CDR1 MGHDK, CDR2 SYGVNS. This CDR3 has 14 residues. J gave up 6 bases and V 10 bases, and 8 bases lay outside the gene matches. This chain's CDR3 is CAISTSGKGNEQFF. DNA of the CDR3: TGTGCCATTTCGACTAGCGGGAAGGGCAATGAGCAGTTCTTC.

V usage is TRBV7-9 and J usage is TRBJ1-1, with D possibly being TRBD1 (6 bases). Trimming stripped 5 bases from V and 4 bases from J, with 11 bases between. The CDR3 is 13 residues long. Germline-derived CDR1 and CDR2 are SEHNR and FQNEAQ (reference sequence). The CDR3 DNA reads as TGTGCCAGCAGCAAACAGGGTGCCACTGAAGCTTTCTTT. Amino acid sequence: CASSKQGATEAFF.

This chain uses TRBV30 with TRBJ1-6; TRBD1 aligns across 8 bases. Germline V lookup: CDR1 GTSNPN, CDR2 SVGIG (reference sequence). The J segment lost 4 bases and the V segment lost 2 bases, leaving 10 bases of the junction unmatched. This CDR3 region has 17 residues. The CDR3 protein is CAWSLGVDRVYNSPLHF. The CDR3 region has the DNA TGTGCCTGGAGTTTGGGGGTGGACAGGGTGTATAATTCACCCCTCCACTTT.

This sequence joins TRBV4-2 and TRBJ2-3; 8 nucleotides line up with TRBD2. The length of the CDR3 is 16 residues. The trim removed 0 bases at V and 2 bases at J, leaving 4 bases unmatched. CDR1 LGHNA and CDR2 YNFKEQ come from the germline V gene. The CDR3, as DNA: TGTGCCAGCAGCCAAGATAAGGGACTAGTCACAGATACGCAGTATTTT. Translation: CASSQDKGLVTDTQYF.

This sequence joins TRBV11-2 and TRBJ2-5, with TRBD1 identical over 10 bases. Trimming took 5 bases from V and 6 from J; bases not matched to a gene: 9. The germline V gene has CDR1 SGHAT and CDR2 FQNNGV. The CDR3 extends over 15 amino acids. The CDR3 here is CASSGETGGGKTQYF. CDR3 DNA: TGTGCCAGCAGCGGGGAGACAGGGGGCGGGAAGACCCAGTACTTC. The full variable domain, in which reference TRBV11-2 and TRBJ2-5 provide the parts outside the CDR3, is EAGVAQSPRYKIIEKRQSVAFWCNPISGHATLYWYQQILGQGPKLLIQFQNNGVVDDSQLPKDRFSAERLKGVDSTLKIQPAKLEDSAVYLCASSGETGGGKTQYFGPGTRLLVL.

For the CDR3, the DNA is TGCGCCAGCAGCCAAGAAAAAGGTCGATTCCCCCGGGACAGTTATAACACTGAAGCTTTCTTT. Translated, it gives CASSQEKGRFPRDSYNTEAFF. This chain links TRBV4-1 with TRBJ1-1; 7 nucleotides line up with TRBD1. CDR3 length: 21 amino acids. CDR1 is MGHRA and CDR2 is YSYEKL in the germline V gene. The V segment lost 0 bases and the J segment 2 bases; nucleotides outside the gene matches: 21.

CDR3 coding DNA: TGTGCCAGCAGCTCCGACAGGGGGCGAACTGCTGGGGCCAACGTCCTGACTTTC. It codes for CASSSDRGRTAGANVLTF. J is TRBJ2-6 and V is TRBV9; 10 bases fit TRBD1. V lost 4 bases, J lost 2 bases, and 9 bases stayed unmatched. CDR3 length equals 18 residues. Germline CDR1 is SGDLS and CDR2 is YYNGEE.